One sample yielded the 18 T cell receptor beta chains listed below, sequenced in a study of identical twins. TCRdb re-derived calls from the 5' RACE reads in MiXCR, one entry per CDR3 protein. The sample lists around 650,000 distinct CDR3 sequences; roughly 7.1% were seen once. This sample was shared with a second study, whose subject was yellow fever vaccine responses in identical twins.

The sample consisted of PBMCs. These receptors were obtained from a woman under 30 in good health.

This clonotype was recorded at least ten times. This chain links TRBV4-1 with TRBJ2-1; D could derive from TRBD1 or TRBD2 (5 bases each). V shed 2 bases and J shed 14 bases, with 13 bases lying between them. Germline CDR1 and CDR2: MGHRA and YSYEKL. There are 12 residues in the CDR3. CDR3 sequence reads: CASSQRLGPEFF. The CDR3 DNA is TGCGCCAGCAGCCAAAGGTTGGGACCAGAGTTCTTC.

This clonotype was found a few times. The DNA for the CDR3 is TGTGCCACCAGCCCCCGGGACAGTATCACCGGGGAGCTGTTTTTT. It codes for CATSPRDSITGELFF. The V call is TRBV15, the J call TRBJ2-2, with 7 bases that match TRBD1. CDR3 length: 15 amino acids. The germline CDR1 and CDR2 sequences are LNHNV and YYDKDF (reference sequence). V shed 5 bases, J shed 4 bases, and the junction held 7 bases outside the gene matches.

This clonotype occurred once. The V gene is TRBV3-1, the J gene TRBJ2-1; 7 bases match TRBD2. CDR1 and CDR2 from the germline V gene are LGHDT and YNNKEL (reference sequence). This CDR3 comprises 18 residues. V lost 0 bases and J lost 5; bases outside the gene matches: 13. CDR3 nucleotides: TGTGCCAGCAGCCAAGAGACCAGAAGCGGGACGTTTAACAATGAGCAGTTCTTC. Protein: CASSQETRSGTFNNEQFF.

This clonotype came up many times. The chain links TRBV6-5 to TRBJ2-3; TRBD2 matches 7 bases. Germline V CDR1 and CDR2: MNHEY, SVGAGI. J lost 1 base, V lost 2 bases, and 3 bases had no gene match. This CDR3 region has 15 residues. The CDR3 DNA is TGTGCCAGCAGTTACGGCGGGGGTGGCACAGATACGCAGTATTTT. Protein sequence: CASSYGGGGTDTQYF.

This clonotype was seen only a few times. The chain joins TRBV28 to TRBJ2-2, with TRBD1 as a possible D gene (6 bases). The CDR3 is 14 amino acids. Germline V gives CDR1 MDHEN, CDR2 SYDVKM. Deletions cut 7 bases from V and 9 bases from J, with 18 bases between. The CDR3 region has the DNA TGTGCCAGCACCCTATCTCACAGGGCGTGGGAGCTGTTTTTT. Its protein product is CASTLSHRAWELFF.

V and J are TRBV3-1 and TRBJ2-5; 9 nucleotides match TRBD2. J gave up 2 bases and V 2 bases, and 9 bases lay outside the gene matches. Germline values: CDR1 LGHDT, CDR2 YNNKEL (reference sequence). This CDR3 region has 17 residues. CDR3 amino acids: CASSQRGSLAGQETQYF. The CDR3 region has the DNA TGTGCCAGCAGCCAAAGAGGCTCCCTAGCGGGACAAGAGACCCAGTACTTC.

This clonotype appeared many times. This sequence joins TRBV13 and TRBJ2-7, with D perhaps matching TRBD1 or TRBD2 (5 bases each). CDR1 is PRHDT, CDR2 FYEKMQ, per germline (reference sequence). The length of the CDR3 is 13 residues. V was clipped by 5 bases and J by 5 bases, with 13 bases between them. The CDR3 nucleotides read TGTGCCAGCAGCCGATGGCAGGGAGACGAGCAGTACTTC. It yields the protein CASSRWQGDEQYF.

This clonotype was seen ten or more times. V usage is TRBV25-1 and J usage is TRBJ1-6; D not certain. Germline CDR1 MGHDK, CDR2 SYGVNS. The V end lost 2 bases, the J end lost 4 bases, and 3 bases lay between the germline ends. There are 13 residues in the CDR3. The CDR3 spells CASSENYNSPLHF. Here the CDR3 DNA reads TGTGCCAGCAGTGAAAATTATAATTCACCCCTCCACTTT.

A few counts support this clonotype. This chain joins TRBV7-4 and TRBJ2-7; 9 nucleotides agree with TRBD1. Germline CDR1 SGHVT, CDR2 SQSDAQ. V was pared by 5 bases and J by 0 bases, with 11 bases of the junction left unmatched. The CDR3 is 17 residues long. CDR3 residues: CASSHPYRGRSSYEQYF. Written as DNA, the CDR3 is TGTGCCAGCAGCCACCCATACAGGGGGCGAAGCTCCTACGAGCAGTACTTC. The full variable domain, with the rest looked up from reference TRBV7-4 and TRBJ2-7, is GAGVSQSPRYKVAKRGRDVALRCDSISGHVTLYWYRQTLGQGSEVLTYSQSDAQRDKSGRPSGRFSAERPERSVSTLKIQRTEQGDSAVYLCASSHPYRGRSSYEQYFGPGTRLTVT.

This chain uses TRBV5-6 with TRBJ1-4, with 8 bases lining up with TRBD1. CDR1 and CDR2 (germline): SGHDT, YYEEEE. CDR3 length: 15 amino acids. V trimming: 3 bases; J trimming: 7 bases; junction bases outside the gene matches: 8. The CDR3 coding sequence is TGTGCCAGCAGCTCCGGACAGGGTTTGGGTGAAAAACTGTTTTTT. Translation gives CASSSGQGLGEKLFF.

This clonotype was recorded many times. The chain uses TRBV27 and TRBJ2-3; possibly TRBD1 for D (7 bases). This CDR3 comprises 13 residues. Germline lookup yields CDR1 MNHEY and CDR2 SMNVEV (reference sequence). Trimming stripped 3 bases from V and 11 bases from J, with 15 bases between. The CDR3 loop is CASSFAGQPKQYF. DNA of the CDR3: TGTGCCAGCAGTTTTGCGGGACAGCCTAAGCAGTATTTT.

This clonotype has ten or more counts. The chain couples TRBV6-4 to TRBJ2-1, with D possibly being TRBD2 (6 bases). Per germline, CDR1 MRHNA and CDR2 SNTAGT. This CDR3 is built from 15 residues. Trimming pared 2 bases from V and 2 bases from J, leaving 10 bases between. The CDR3 protein is CASSDGGGTYNEQFF. Written as DNA, the CDR3 is TGTGCCAGCAGTGACGGTGGGGGGACCTACAATGAGCAGTTCTTC.

At least ten counts were recorded for this clonotype. The chain uses TRBV7-9 and TRBJ2-7; D tentatively fits TRBD1 or TRBD2 (5 bases each). This CDR3 is built from 12 residues. V was pared by 6 bases and J by 5 bases, with 11 bases between. Germline CDR1 is SEHNR and CDR2 is FQNEAQ (reference sequence). CDR3 nucleotides: TGTGCCAGCAGTGGGACGGCCCACGAGCAGTACGTC. Protein sequence: CASSGTAHEQYV.

This chain connects TRBV29-1 to TRBJ2-1; D possibly corresponds to TRBD2 (7 bases). The germline V gene encodes CDR1 SQVTM and CDR2 ANQGSEA. The CDR3 totals 15 residues. The CDR3: CSERGGAGSLNEQFF. CDR3 coding DNA: TGCAGTGAAAGGGGGGGGGCGGGTAGTCTCAATGAGCAGTTCTTC.

This clonotype was seen a few times. The chain employs TRBV20-1 and TRBJ2-1; 9 bases fit TRBD1. V shed 0 bases, J shed 8 bases, and the junction held 8 bases outside the gene matches. Looked up from germline, CDR1 is DFQATT and CDR2 is SNEGSKA (reference sequence). This CDR3 is 15 amino acids long. CDR3 sequence reads: CSARDPRDRVDEQFF. CDR3 nucleotide sequence: TGCAGTGCTAGAGACCCTAGGGACAGGGTGGATGAGCAGTTCTTC.

The rearrangement joins TRBV18 to TRBJ2-7; 7 positions match TRBD2. Trimming cost V 0 bases and J 3 bases; bases outside gene matches: 5. The CDR3 is 15 residues long. Germline V gives CDR1 KGHSH, CDR2 LQKENI. CDR3 nucleotide sequence: TGTGCCAGCTCACCACCCCAGGGAGGGGTCTACGAGCAGTACTTC. Translated: CASSPPQGGVYEQYF.

This clonotype was seen a handful of times. The gene calls are TRBV29-1 and TRBJ2-1; possibly TRBD2 for D (5 bases). Between the trimmed V and J ends, which lost 3 bases and 13 bases, there was a span of 13 bases. The CDR3 is 11 residues long. Per germline, CDR1 SQVTM and CDR2 ANQGSEA. In DNA, the CDR3 is TGCAGCGTTGACTCTGGGCTAGCTCAGTTCTTC. It yields the protein CSVDSGLAQFF.

This clonotype was counted only a few times. The chain joins TRBV20-1 to TRBJ2-3; 14 nucleotides align to TRBD2. With V trimmed by 6 bases and J by 1 base, 12 bases remained unmatched. This CDR3 comprises 18 residues. Germline CDR1 and CDR2: DFQATT and SNEGSKA (reference sequence). Here the CDR3 reads CSARGGTSGSSGTDTQYF. In nucleotides, the CDR3 is TGCAGTGCCAGGGGGGGGACTAGCGGGAGTTCAGGCACAGATACGCAGTATTTT.